The 8 T cell receptor beta chains below were found in one sample sequenced in a study of shared clonotypes between healthy human individuals (dated by TCRdb to between 2020 and 2021). To prepare the library, the immunoSEQ multiplex PCR assay was applied. TCRdb retrieved this table from immuneACCESS and kept in-frame rearrangements only. Not all clones are present; in checked studies, unresolved V genes account for under half, and no reason is known for the remainder. Counted in this sample were under 2.5 million clones; 92% of them appeared once. The ten largest clonotypes hold 0.3% to 0.4% of the sample. Specimen: naive CD4+ T cells from PBMCs. Reading the label with the study, this specimen's cell subset or site is: CD45RA+ positively selected. These receptors were taken from a man aged 18 to 30 in good health. Some clones in this sample may be carry-over from other donors' samples.

This chain links TRBV7-8 with TRBJ2-6; D is possibly TRBD2 (5 bases). Germline V gene lookup returns CDR1 SGHVS and CDR2 FQNEAQ. CDR3 length: 16 residues. Trimming took 5 bases from V and 3 from J, leaving 14 bases between them. CDR3 in amino acids: CASSRSSSFGANVLTF. Here the CDR3 DNA reads TGTGCCAGCAGCAGGAGTTCTAGCTTTGGGGCCAACGTCCTGACTTTC.

The chain couples TRBV7-8 to TRBJ2-1; 10 bases are a match to TRBD2. The CDR3 is made up of 14 amino acids. V lost 3 bases, J lost 5 bases, and 1 base stayed unmatched. From germline, CDR1 is SGHVS and CDR2 FQNEAQ. CDR3 sequence: CASSFGTSDNEQFF. The CDR3 DNA sequence: TGTGCCAGCAGCTTCGGGACTAGCGACAATGAGCAGTTCTTC.

As to this clone: A read error may produce the germline difference seen at one junction end. In the same sample, other DNA sequences code for this CDR3. The chain links TRBV11-2 to TRBJ1-1; 8 bases are shared with TRBD1. CDR1 and CDR2 from the germline V gene are SGHAT and FQNNGV. The CDR3 has 14 amino acids. The CDR3 region is CASSLDRGGTEAFF. The CDR3 coding sequence is TGTGCCAGCAGCCTAGACAGGGGTGGTACTGAAGCTTTCTTT. Full variable domain (outside the CDR3, taken from reference TRBV11-2 and TRBJ1-1): EAGVAQSPRYKIIEKRQSVAFWCNPISGHATLYWYQQILGQGPKLLIQFQNNGVVDDSQLPKDRFSAERLKGVDSTLKIQPAKLEDSAVYLCASSLDRGGTEAFFGQGTRLTVV.

V is TRBV19 and J is TRBJ2-7, with 10 bases matching TRBD2. J gave up 0 bases and V 4 bases, and 6 bases lay outside the gene matches. Germline loops: CDR1 LNHDA, CDR2 SQIVND (reference sequence). This CDR3 has 16 amino acids. The CDR3 protein is CASSTSGLAASYEQYF. DNA of the CDR3: TGTGCCAGTAGTACCTCCGGACTAGCGGCCTCCTACGAGCAGTACTTC.

The chain combines TRBV7-2 with TRBJ2-1; the D is unclear. V was pared by 0 bases and J by 4 bases, with 7 bases between. This CDR3 contains 14 residues. Germline CDR1 is SGHTA and CDR2 is FQGNSA. CDR3 sequence reads: CASSLATLYNEQFF. CDR3 bases: TGTGCCAGCAGCTTAGCCACCCTTTACAATGAGCAGTTCTTC.

The chain links TRBV6-1 to TRBJ2-7; 7 bases are shared with TRBD1. V lost 4 bases, J lost 7 bases, and 10 bases stayed unmatched. The CDR3 loop spans 14 amino acids. Looked up from germline, CDR1 is MNHNS and CDR2 is SASEGT. As DNA, the CDR3 is TGTGCCAGCAGTGGGAGACAGGGTCATCGTGAGCAGTACTTC. Its protein product is CASSGRQGHREQYF.

Comment on this clone: The same CDR3 also results from other DNA sequences found in this sample. V is TRBV5-1 and J is TRBJ1-1; maybe TRBD1 (6 bases). Trimming cost V 4 bases and J 3 bases, with 10 bases left between them. Looked up from germline, CDR1 is SGHRS and CDR2 is YFSETQ. This CDR3 has 13 amino acids. CDR3 protein: CASSPGTYTEAFF. As DNA, the CDR3 is TGCGCCAGCAGCCCTGGGACATACACTGAAGCTTTCTTT.

This chain links TRBV4-1 with TRBJ1-5; the D is unclear. This CDR3 has 14 residues. Trimming shortened V by 3 bases and J by 3 bases, and 9 bases separated the two germline ends. The V gene's germline CDR1 is MGHRA and CDR2 YSYEKL. The CDR3 here is CASSHEGYNQPQHF. The CDR3 coding sequence is TGCGCCAGCAGCCATGAGGGTTACAATCAGCCCCAGCATTTT.